These 17 T cell receptor beta chains originate from one sample sequenced in a study of blood T cells in healthy people across ages. Alongside a J-beta primer mix, a sample-barcoded 5' primer served in a second PCR lasting about 7 to 11 cycles. TCRdb analysed the 5' RACE reads with MiXCR anew, one entry per CDR3 protein. Of about 970,000 distinct CDR3 sequences detected, roughly 51% appear once; the ten largest clones hold about a fifth. The sample was blood. The receptors stem from a woman aged 55-70 years in good health.

This clonotype was observed a handful of times. The chain carries TRBV30 and TRBJ2-3; D not certain. CDR3 size: 12 residues. The V end lost 4 bases, the J end lost 6 bases, and 11 bases lay between the germline ends. The V gene's germline CDR1 is GTSNPN and CDR2 SVGIG (reference sequence). The CDR3 region has the DNA TGTGCCTGGACTGGGCTTCATGATACGCAGTATTTT. This codes for CAWTGLHDTQYF.

This clonotype was counted at least ten times. The chain joins TRBV12-3 or TRBV12-4 to TRBJ1-1; D uncertain. The CDR3 consists of 13 residues. V gave up 3 bases and J gave up 1 base, with 6 bases separating them. The DNA of the CDR3 is TGTGCCAGCAGTTTGGGCAGGAACACTGAAGCTTTCTTT. Its protein product is CASSLGRNTEAFF.

The CDR3 DNA sequence: TGTGCCATCAGTGAGTCGGAGGCTAGCGGGAGATACGAGCAGTACTTC. Its protein is CAISESEASGRYEQYF. The rearrangement uses TRBV10-3 and TRBJ2-7; 10 nucleotides agree with TRBD2. Germline V gene data show CDR1 as ENHRY and CDR2 as SYGVKD. Trimming at V came to 0 bases and at J to 4 bases, leaving 6 bases not matched to a gene. This CDR3 comprises 16 residues.

This clonotype was counted ten times or more. In nucleotides, the CDR3 is TGTGCCAGCAGCGGTCGGGACAACAATTCACCCCTCCACTTT. This codes for CASSGRDNNSPLHF. V is TRBV9 and J is TRBJ1-6, with a weak D call TRBD1 (6 bases). The ends were cut back, 3 bases at V and 7 bases at J, with 11 bases in the middle. The V gene's germline CDR1 is SGDLS and CDR2 YYNGEE. The CDR3 is 14 amino acids. The full variable domain, its missing parts supplied by reference TRBV9 and TRBJ1-6, is DSGVTQTPKHLITATGQRVTLRCSPRSGDLSVYWYQQSLDQGLQFLIQYYNGEERAKGNILERFSAQQFPDLHSELNLSSLELGDSALYFCASSGRDNNSPLHFGNGTRLTVT.

The J gene is TRBJ2-5, the V gene TRBV7-6; 12 nucleotides line up with TRBD2. Germline V lookup: CDR1 SGHVS, CDR2 FNYEAQ. CDR3 size: 16 residues. V lost 5 bases and J lost 4; bases outside the gene matches: 8. CDR3 DNA: TGTGCCAGCAGCAAAAGACTAGCGGGAGAAAGAGAGACCCAGTACTTC. This encodes CASSKRLAGERETQYF.

This clonotype was picked up a small number of times. This chain joins TRBV15 and TRBJ2-3; unclear D gene. Germline-derived CDR1 and CDR2 are LNHNV and YYDKDF (reference sequence). This CDR3 has 12 amino acids. Trimming shortened V by 6 bases and J by 4 bases, and 8 bases separated the two germline ends. This CDR3 reads CATSREADTQYF. CDR3 nucleotides: TGTGCCACCAGTCGAGAGGCAGATACGCAGTATTTT. The full variable domain, completed using reference TRBV15 and TRBJ2-3, is DAMVIQNPRYQVTQFGKPVTLSCSQTLNHNVMYWYQQKSSQAPKLLFHYYDKDFNNEADTPDNFQSRRPNTSFCFLDIRSPGLGDTAMYLCATSREADTQYFGPGTRLTVL.

This chain joins TRBV20-1 and TRBJ1-5, with TRBD1 matching 11 bases. V lost 5 bases to trimming and J lost 4 bases; unmatched junction nucleotides: 10. Germline V gene lookup returns CDR1 DFQATT and CDR2 SNEGSKA (reference sequence). There are 16 residues in the CDR3. The CDR3 DNA follows: TGCAGTGCTCCCCGGACAGGGGGCCTAGTAAATCAGCCCCAGCATTTT. Translating gives CSAPRTGGLVNQPQHF.

V usage is TRBV6-1 and J usage is TRBJ2-3; no clear D. Germline CDR1 MNHNS, CDR2 SASEGT. This CDR3 has 15 residues. Trimming pared 4 bases from V and 1 base from J, leaving 12 bases between. As DNA, the CDR3 is TGTGCCAGCAGTGGGGTTCTAGTTGGCACAGATACGCAGTATTTT. Translated: CASSGVLVGTDTQYF.

This clonotype was counted only a few times. The genes are TRBV27 and TRBJ2-5, with D possibly being TRBD2 (5 bases). Germline-derived CDR1 and CDR2 are MNHEY and SMNVEV (reference sequence). The CDR3 totals 14 residues. V dropped 5 bases and J dropped 5 bases, with 15 bases sitting between them. The CDR3 nucleotides are TGTGCCAGCAGTGATGACCTCGTAGCGGAGACCCAGTACTTC. Translated: CASSDDLVAETQYF.

The chain employs TRBV24-1 and TRBJ2-7; D tentatively reads TRBD1 or TRBD2 (5 bases each). The assigned J gene may be wrong: the sequence end matches TRBJ2-5 better. CDR1 KGHDR and CDR2 SFDVKD come from the germline V gene. This CDR3 has 15 residues. The CDR3 DNA reads as TGTGCCACCAGTGATTTGTACCAGGGTGGAGGGACCCAGTACTTC. This sequence encodes CATSDLYQGGGTQYF.

This clonotype was found a few times. The chain is built from TRBV3-1 and TRBJ1-2; TRBD1 might be the D (6 bases). Trimming left V 5 bases short and J 6 bases short, with 10 bases between. This CDR3 contains 12 residues. Germline CDR1 and CDR2: LGHDT and YNNKEL (reference sequence). DNA of the CDR3: TGTGCCAGCAGCTTCCAGGGGAATGGCTACACCTTC. Translated, it gives CASSFQGNGYTF.

For the CDR3, the DNA is TGTGCCAGCAGTTCCAGCGGGAGGCGGGCCGGGGAGCTGTTTTTT. Encoded protein: CASSSSGRRAGELFF. V and J are TRBV28 and TRBJ2-2; 9 positions agree with TRBD2. After removal of 4 bases from V and 6 bases from J, the junction contained 6 bases not matched to a gene. Germline assignment: CDR1 MDHEN and CDR2 SYDVKM. The CDR3 runs to 15 residues.

This clonotype was observed a few times. V and J are TRBV13 and TRBJ2-3; TRBD2 aligns across 9 bases. V lost 5 bases and J lost 2; bases outside the gene matches: 5. The CDR3 is made up of 15 amino acids. Germline-derived CDR1 and CDR2 are PRHDT and FYEKMQ (reference sequence). This chain's CDR3 is CASSRTGLATDTQYF. CDR3 sequence (DNA): TGTGCCAGCAGCCGTACGGGACTAGCCACAGATACGCAGTATTTT.

The V gene is TRBV28, the J gene TRBJ2-5; D possibly matches TRBD1 or TRBD2 (5 bases each). The J call may be incorrect, as the DNA end agrees better with TRBJ2-7. The CDR3 loop spans 14 amino acids. Looked up from germline, CDR1 is MDHEN and CDR2 is SYDVKM. The CDR3 bases are TGTGCCAGCAGGGCCTCGGGACGGTTTTCCGAGCAGTACTTC. This gives the protein CASRASGRFSEQYF.

This clonotype has only a few counts. The gene calls are TRBV7-9 and TRBJ2-7; D possibly corresponds to TRBD1 (5 bases). The CDR3 is made up of 14 amino acids. Germline V gene lookup returns CDR1 SEHNR and CDR2 FQNEAQ (reference sequence). Trimming took off 1 base at V and 3 bases at J, with 10 bases between the two ends. The CDR3 here is CASSLVNQGYEQYF. CDR3 bases: TGTGCCAGCAGCTTAGTTAACCAGGGCTACGAGCAGTACTTC.

Worth noting for this clonotype: The conserved closing phenylalanine or tryptophan is absent in this CDR3, likely reflecting a read error. V gene TRBV5-1 combines with J gene TRBJ2-3; 10 bases match TRBD2. Per germline, CDR1 SGHRS and CDR2 YFSETQ. The CDR3 consists of 15 residues. J gave up 5 bases and V 0 bases, and 3 bases lay outside the gene matches. For the CDR3, the DNA is TGCGCCAGCAGCTTGGAGCGGGGGGGCCTAGATACGCAGTATTTA. As protein: CASSLERGGLDTQYL.

The J gene is TRBJ2-5, the V gene TRBV10-3; TRBD2 matches at 11 bases. The CDR3 spans 13 residues. After removal of 8 bases from V and 3 bases from J, the junction contained 2 bases not matched to a gene. Germline CDR1 reads ENHRY; CDR2 reads SYGVKD. The CDR3 here is CAIGTSGKETQYF. In DNA, the CDR3 is TGTGCCATCGGGACTAGCGGCAAAGAGACCCAGTACTTC.